Following are 15 T cell receptor beta chains from one sample sequenced in a study of regulatory T cells in long-lasting Graves disease. The time point denotes: newly diagnosed GD, antithyroid drugs for less than 3 months. TCR sequences were obtained from RNA taken from PBMCs. TCR beta libraries were built with iRepertoire HTBI primers and Arm-PCR of CDR3 regions. One entry per CDR3 protein, called by TCRdb with MiXCR from the multiplex PCR reads. The profile covers hundreds of thousands of distinct CDR3 sequences, with roughly 15% appearing a single time and about 18% taken by the ten largest. This sample was also put to use in a study of T cells in Graves' hyperthyroidism and ophthalmopathy.

Specimen: peripheral blood mononuclear cells (PBMCs), collected at new diagnosis, from a patient treated with antithyroid drugs. The receptors derive from a woman in her twenties or thirties with Graves disease.

This clonotype was found many times. This chain links TRBV29-1 with TRBJ2-7, with D perhaps TRBD2 (5 bases). The CDR3 has 15 amino acids. Looked up from germline, CDR1 is SQVTM and CDR2 is ANQGSEA. With 7 bases removed from V and 2 bases from J, the gap between germline ends came to 21 bases. CDR3: CSAWTWRAEAYEQYF. As DNA, the CDR3 is TGCAGCGCTTGGACCTGGCGGGCGGAGGCCTACGAGCAGTACTTC.

This clonotype was counted at least ten times. J is TRBJ2-1 and V is TRBV2; 7 positions match TRBD1. Germline CDR1 reads SNHLY; CDR2 reads FYNNEI. The CDR3 runs to 15 residues. Trimming at V came to 8 bases and at J to 4 bases, leaving 11 bases not matched to a gene. The CDR3 region is CASVRNRGGYNEQFF. The CDR3 DNA reads TGTGCCAGCGTTAGAAACAGGGGTGGGTACAATGAGCAGTTCTTC.

The chain uses TRBV6-2 or TRBV6-3 and TRBJ2-7; D uncertain. Germline CDR1 and CDR2: MNHEY and SVGEGT. This CDR3 region has 14 residues. V was trimmed by 5 bases and J by 1 base, leaving 12 bases between them. The CDR3 here is CASSTTTVSYEQYF. CDR3 bases: TGTGCCAGCAGTACCACGACGGTATCCTACGAGCAGTACTTC.

At least ten counts were recorded for this clonotype. The chain links TRBV10-3 to TRBJ2-7; 7 nucleotides match TRBD2. CDR3 length: 16 amino acids. CDR1 is ENHRY and CDR2 is SYGVKD in the germline V gene. Trimming cost V 4 bases and J 1 base; bases outside gene matches: 10. The CDR3 DNA is TGTGCCATCAGTGCCTTCTGGCGGGAGAGGTCCTACGAGCAGTACTTC. Translating gives CAISAFWRERSYEQYF.

The genes are TRBV3-1 and TRBJ2-1, with D possibly being TRBD2 (5 bases). With 1 base removed from V and 7 bases from J, the gap between germline ends came to 17 bases. Germline values: CDR1 LGHDT, CDR2 YNNKEL (reference sequence). The length of the CDR3 is 16 residues. The CDR3 spells CASSQGVPFPGNEQFF. CDR3 nucleotides: TGTGCCAGCAGCCAAGGTGTACCCTTTCCGGGGAATGAGCAGTTCTTC.

This clonotype was picked up a small number of times. One junction end disagrees with the germline gene, perhaps due to a read error. The chain couples TRBV11-1 to TRBJ2-5; D may be TRBD1 or TRBD2 (5 bases each). The CDR3 runs 15 residues. The V gene's germline CDR1 is SGHAT and CDR2 FQDESV (reference sequence). The chain's CDR3 is CASSLAGTYQETQCF. DNA for the CDR3: TGTGCCAGCAGCTTGGCCGGGACCTACCAAGAGACCCAGTGCTTC.

This clonotype was observed a single time. This chain connects TRBV28 to TRBJ1-2, with D maybe TRBD1 (5 bases). The V gene's germline CDR1 is MDHEN and CDR2 SYDVKM. The CDR3 extends over 15 amino acids. Trimming pared 0 bases from V and 7 bases from J, leaving 15 bases between. CDR3 coding DNA: TGTGCCAGCAGTTTATGGGTCCCGGGGGTGTCTGGCTACACCTTC. Residues: CASSLWVPGVSGYTF.

This clonotype was seen more than once but under ten times. This may be a read error, as it is one base from a much larger clone. V gene TRBV12-3 or TRBV12-4 combines with J gene TRBJ2-7; TRBD1 might be the D (6 bases). CDR3 length: 12 residues. The CDR3 sequence is CASSCDRLKLSF. In nucleotides, the CDR3 is TGTGCCAGCAGTTGCGACAGGTTAAAGCTATCGTTC.

This clonotype was seen only a few times. V gene TRBV7-9 combines with J gene TRBJ1-1, with TRBD1 matching 7 bases. The CDR3 length is 15 residues. CDR1 and CDR2 from the germline V gene are SEHNR and FQNEAQ (reference sequence). Trimming removed 2 bases from V and 6 bases from J; junction bases left unmatched: 9. CDR3 amino acids: CASSLTQGRGAEAFF. The CDR3 region has the DNA TGTGCCAGCAGCTTAACACAGGGGAGGGGCGCTGAAGCTTTCTTT. The full variable domain, with the rest looked up from reference TRBV7-9 and TRBJ1-1, is DTGVSQNPRHKITKRGQNVTFRCDPISEHNRLYWYRQTLGQGPEFLTYFQNEAQLEKSRLLSDRFSAERPKGSFSTLEIQRTEQGDSAMYLCASSLTQGRGAEAFFGQGTRLTVV.

This clonotype appeared many times. J is TRBJ1-2 and V is TRBV2, with D possibly matching TRBD1 (5 bases). Germline assignment: CDR1 SNHLY and CDR2 FYNNEI. The CDR3 has 13 residues. The V end lost 5 bases, the J end lost 3 bases, and 10 bases lay between the germline ends. The CDR3 nucleotides are TGTGCCAGCAGTCGGGGGGAAGACTATGGCTACACCTTC. It encodes CASSRGEDYGYTF.

Note on this clonotype: With only one base between it and a far larger clone, this is likely a read error. The rearrangement joins TRBV28 to TRBJ2-1; TRBD1 aligns across 8 bases. V lost 6 bases and J lost 10; bases outside the gene matches: 14. The CDR3 contains 15 residues. CDR1 is MDHEN and CDR2 is SYDVKM in the germline V gene. CDR3 sequence reads: CASSEPGQGRYEQFF. CDR3 in DNA: TGTGCCAGCAGCGAACCAGGACAGGGTCGATACGAGCAGTTCTTC.

The chain carries TRBV27 and TRBJ2-7; 7 bases are shared with TRBD2. J lost 4 bases, V lost 5 bases, and 11 bases had no gene match. Germline CDR1 reads MNHEY; CDR2 reads SMNVEV (reference sequence). CDR3 size: 15 residues. The CDR3 sequence is CASSPSWGGEYEQYF. As DNA, the CDR3 is TGTGCCAGCAGTCCTTCCTGGGGGGGGGAGTACGAGCAGTACTTC.

This clonotype has just a few counts. J is TRBJ2-4 and V is TRBV10-1; D is ambiguous. Germline V gives CDR1 WNHNN, CDR2 SYGVQD (reference sequence). V dropped 4 bases and J dropped 6 bases, with 16 bases sitting between them. The CDR3 has 15 amino acids. CDR3 in DNA: TGCGCCAGCAGTGGTAGACACCCGACAACAAACATTCAGTACTTC. Translating gives CASSGRHPTTNIQYF.

This clonotype was detected many times. The chain joins TRBV19 to TRBJ2-2; D might be TRBD2 (6 bases). The V end was cut by 5 bases, the J end by 0 bases, with 10 bases between. Germline lookup yields CDR1 LNHDA and CDR2 SQIVND (reference sequence). The CDR3 runs to 15 residues. The CDR3 coding sequence is TGTGCCAGTAGTCCCGGGACTTCGAACACCGGGGAGCTGTTTTTT. Protein: CASSPGTSNTGELFF.

This chain links TRBV18 with TRBJ2-1, with D perhaps TRBD1 (6 bases). The CDR3 runs to 13 residues. The V gene lost 2 bases and the J gene lost 8 bases, with 10 bases spanning the gap. Looked up from germline, CDR1 is KGHSH and CDR2 is LQKENI. This chain's CDR3 is CASSPTQGDEQFF. CDR3 coding DNA: TGTGCCAGCTCACCAACACAGGGCGATGAGCAGTTCTTC.